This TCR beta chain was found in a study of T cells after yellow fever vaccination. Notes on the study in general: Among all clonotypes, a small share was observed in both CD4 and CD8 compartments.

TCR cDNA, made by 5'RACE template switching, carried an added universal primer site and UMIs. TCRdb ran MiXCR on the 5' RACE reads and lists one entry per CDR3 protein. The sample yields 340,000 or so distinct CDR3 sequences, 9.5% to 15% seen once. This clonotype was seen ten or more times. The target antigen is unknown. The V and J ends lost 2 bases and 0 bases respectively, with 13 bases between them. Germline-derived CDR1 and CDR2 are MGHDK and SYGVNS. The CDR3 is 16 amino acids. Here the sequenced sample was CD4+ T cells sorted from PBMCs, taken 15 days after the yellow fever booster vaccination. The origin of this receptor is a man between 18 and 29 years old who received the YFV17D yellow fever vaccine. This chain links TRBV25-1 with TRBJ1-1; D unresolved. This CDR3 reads CASSEGSRNMNTEAFF. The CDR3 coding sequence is TGTGCCAGCAGTGAAGGCTCGAGGAATATGAACACTGAAGCTTTCTTT.